This note documents a single T cell receptor (beta chain) sequence. The source of the sample is a study of blood T cell repertoires in COVID-19. Study-wide background: Two negative PCRs, clearance, or symptom resolution were required of recovered Cohort 3 donors. Acute-phase and convalescent COVID-19 samples originated in the United States, Italy and Spain. PBMCs, B-cell-depleted T cells, or T cells provided the cDNA or gDNA that made up the material.

Study members were between about 18 and 100 years old and lived in 20 to 30 US regions. In germline, CDR1 is SGHTA, CDR2 FQGTGA. The CDR3 spans 13 residues. The germline V and J ends were trimmed by 1 base and 4 bases, with 5 bases remaining between them. Assay used: immunoSEQ multiplex PCR; TCRdb lists only in-frame clones, some missing. Of 300,000 to 450,000 clones detected, around 87% appear once; the ten largest clones hold less than 2.5%. The material sequenced was PBMCs or T cells enriched from blood (not recorded which). The TCR originated in a man aged 40-49 years in a cohort exposed to, infected with or recovered from COVID-19 (not recorded which). The rearrangement uses TRBV7-3 and TRBJ1-3, with D uncertain. The CDR3 loop is CASSLSLGNTIYF. CDR3 nucleotide sequence: TGTGCCAGCAGCTTAAGTCTCGGAAACACCATATATTTT.